This T cell receptor beta chain was identified during a study of blood T cell repertoires in COVID-19. TCRdb's copy holds only in-frame clones and misses some; the assay was immunoSEQ multiplex PCR. The sample lists 200,000 to 250,000 clones, about 83% occurring once. The germline V gene encodes CDR1 SGDLS and CDR2 YYNGEE. The V gene lost 0 bases and the J gene lost 6 bases, with 9 bases spanning the gap. This CDR3 spans 14 amino acids. The rearrangement uses TRBV9 and TRBJ1-4; D remains ambiguous. Sample: peripheral blood. The receptor comes from a woman in her forties or fifties with acute or convalescent COVID-19. CDR3 nucleotide sequence: TGTGCCAGCAGCGTAGGGGCGCCAGATGAAAAACTGTTTTTT. Translated: CASSVGAPDEKLFF.